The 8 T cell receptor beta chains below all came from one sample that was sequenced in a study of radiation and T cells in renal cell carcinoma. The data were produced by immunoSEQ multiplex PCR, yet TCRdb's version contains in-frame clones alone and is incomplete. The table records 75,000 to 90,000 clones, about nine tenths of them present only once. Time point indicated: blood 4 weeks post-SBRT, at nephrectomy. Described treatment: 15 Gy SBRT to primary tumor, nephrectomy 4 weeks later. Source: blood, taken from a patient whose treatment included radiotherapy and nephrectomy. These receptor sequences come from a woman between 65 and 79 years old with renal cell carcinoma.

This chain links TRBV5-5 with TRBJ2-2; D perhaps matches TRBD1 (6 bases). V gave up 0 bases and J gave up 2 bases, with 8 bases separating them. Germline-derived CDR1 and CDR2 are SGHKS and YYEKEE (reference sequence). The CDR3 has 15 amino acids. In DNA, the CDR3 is TGTGCCAGCAGCTTGGACAGGGTTAACACCGGGGAGCTGTTTTTT. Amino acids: CASSLDRVNTGELFF.

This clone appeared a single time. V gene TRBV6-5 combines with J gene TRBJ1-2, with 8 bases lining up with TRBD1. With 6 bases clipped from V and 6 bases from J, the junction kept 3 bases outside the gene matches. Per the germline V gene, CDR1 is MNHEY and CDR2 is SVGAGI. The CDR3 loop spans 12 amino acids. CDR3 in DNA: TGTGCCAGCAGCCGACAGGGGAATGGCTACACCTTC. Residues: CASSRQGNGYTF.

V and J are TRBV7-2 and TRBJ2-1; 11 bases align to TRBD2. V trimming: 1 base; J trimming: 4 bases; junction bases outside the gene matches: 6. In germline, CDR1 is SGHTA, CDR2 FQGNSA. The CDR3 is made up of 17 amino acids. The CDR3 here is CASSLGTGLAVYNEQFF. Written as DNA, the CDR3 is TGTGCCAGCAGCTTAGGGACGGGACTAGCGGTTTACAATGAGCAGTTCTTC.

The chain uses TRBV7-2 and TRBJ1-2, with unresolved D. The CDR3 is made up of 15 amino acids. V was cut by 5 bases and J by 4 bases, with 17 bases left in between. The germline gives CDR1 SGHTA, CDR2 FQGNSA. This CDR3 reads CASSPSGDTSYGYTF. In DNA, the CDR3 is TGTGCCAGCAGCCCATCGGGCGACACTTCCTATGGCTACACCTTC.

The CDR3 nucleotides read TGTGCCAGCCTAAACAGGGGGCGCGGTGGCTACACCTTC. Amino acid sequence: CASLNRGRGGYTF. V and J are TRBV19 and TRBJ1-2; TRBD1 agrees at 9 bases. This CDR3 comprises 13 residues. From germline, CDR1 is LNHDA and CDR2 SQIVND (reference sequence). The trim removed 9 bases at V and 7 bases at J, leaving 9 bases unmatched.

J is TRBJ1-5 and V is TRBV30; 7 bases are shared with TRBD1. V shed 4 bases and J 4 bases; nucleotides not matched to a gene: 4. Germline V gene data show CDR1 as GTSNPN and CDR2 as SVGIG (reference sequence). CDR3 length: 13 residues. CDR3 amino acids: CAWTGGANQPQHF. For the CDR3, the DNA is TGTGCCTGGACAGGGGGGGCGAATCAGCCCCAGCATTTT. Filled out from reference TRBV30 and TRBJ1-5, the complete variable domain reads SQTIHQWPATLVQPVGSPLSLECTVEGTSNPNLYWYRQAAGRGLQLLFYSVGIGQISSEVPQNLSASRPQDRQFILSSKKLLLSDSGFYLCAWTGGANQPQHFGDGTRLSIL.

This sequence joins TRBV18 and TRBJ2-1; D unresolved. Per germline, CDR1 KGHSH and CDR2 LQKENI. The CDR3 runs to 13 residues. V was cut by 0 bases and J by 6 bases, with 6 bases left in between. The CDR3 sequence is CASSPPILNEQFF. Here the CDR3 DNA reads TGTGCCAGCTCACCACCGATACTCAATGAGCAGTTCTTC.

In nucleotides, the CDR3 is TGTGCCAGCAGTGAAGGGGTTGGGGGCGGGGCTCAAGAGACCCAGTACTTC. This encodes CASSEGVGGGAQETQYF. The rearrangement links TRBV6-1 to TRBJ2-5; D assignment may be TRBD1 or TRBD2 (6 bases each). The CDR3 consists of 17 residues. Trimming took 1 base from V and 2 from J, leaving 17 bases between them. In germline, CDR1 is MNHNS, CDR2 SASEGT.